Following are 32 T cell receptor beta chains from one sample sequenced in a study of blood T cell repertoires in COVID-19. The method was immunoSEQ multiplex PCR; TCRdb's version includes in-frame clones alone and lacks a portion of them. The table lists under 350,000 clones, around 89% of them singletons, with approximately 4.3% in the top ten. Sequencing used peripheral blood. The receptors derive from a man aged 40-49 years with acute or convalescent COVID-19.

This sequence joins TRBV5-4 and TRBJ2-7; a possible D gene is TRBD1 (5 bases). The V gene's germline CDR1 is SGHNT and CDR2 YYREEE (reference sequence). Trimming left V 0 bases short and J 6 bases short, with 13 bases between. The CDR3 has 14 amino acids. CDR3 coding DNA: TGTGCCAGCAGCTTGGCAGGGTCGAGTGGCGAGCAGTACTTC. Amino acids: CASSLAGSSGEQYF.

The rearrangement links TRBV5-4 to TRBJ2-2, with 14 bases identical to TRBD2. The CDR3 runs to 17 residues. With V trimmed by 4 bases and J by 6 bases, 8 bases remained unmatched. Germline V gene data show CDR1 as SGHNT and CDR2 as YYREEE (reference sequence). The CDR3 nucleotides read TGTGCCAGCAGCCCCCCTGGGGGACTAGCGGGGGCCGGGGAGCTGTTTTTT. It translates to CASSPPGGLAGAGELFF.

The J gene is TRBJ2-7, the V gene TRBV5-1; possibly TRBD1 for D (6 bases). Looked up from germline, CDR1 is SGHRS and CDR2 is YFSETQ. The CDR3 length is 14 residues. Trimming took 4 bases from V and 2 from J, leaving 13 bases between them. The CDR3 spells CASSVEQGPYEQYF. CDR3 nucleotides: TGCGCCAGCAGCGTCGAACAGGGACCCTACGAGCAGTACTTC.

In nucleotides, the CDR3 is TGTGCCAGCAGCCCCAGTCAGGGGAACATTCAGTACTTC. It codes for CASSPSQGNIQYF. The chain couples TRBV3-1 (or the pseudogene TRBV3-2) to TRBJ2-4, with a possible D match to TRBD1 (6 bases). The germline gives CDR1 LGHDT, CDR2 YNNKEL (reference sequence). This CDR3 has 13 amino acids. Trimming shortened V by 4 bases and J by 7 bases, and 11 bases separated the two germline ends.

This clone was seen just once. This sequence joins TRBV4-1 and TRBJ2-3, with TRBD2 as a possible D gene (6 bases). CDR1 is MGHRA, CDR2 YSYEKL, per germline. CDR3 size: 16 residues. The V and J ends lost 0 bases and 9 bases respectively, with 19 bases between them. In DNA form, the CDR3 reads TGCGCCAGCAGCCAAGAATATCGGGGGAAAGGCGGGACGCAGTATTTT. Its translation: CASSQEYRGKGGTQYF.

The chain couples TRBV6-2 or TRBV6-3 to TRBJ1-2; no clear D gene. Per germline, CDR1 MNHEY and CDR2 SVGEGT. V was cut by 2 bases and J by 2 bases, with 18 bases left in between. This CDR3 spans 17 amino acids. CDR3 residues: CASSYRMRERQNYGYTF. CDR3 in DNA: TGTGCCAGCAGTTACCGGATGAGAGAGAGGCAAAACTATGGCTACACCTTC.

CDR3 loop: CASSSHSSGNTIYF. The CDR3 DNA is TGTGCCAGCAGTTCCCACTCCTCTGGAAACACCATATATTTT. V is TRBV6-5 and J is TRBJ1-3; no clear D gene. Germline V gene lookup returns CDR1 MNHEY and CDR2 SVGAGI. This CDR3 has 14 residues. The V gene lost 4 bases and the J gene lost 0 bases, with 7 bases spanning the gap.

The rearrangement uses TRBV9 and TRBJ2-4; D remains ambiguous. CDR3 length: 14 amino acids. From germline, CDR1 is SGDLS and CDR2 YYNGEE. The germline V and J ends were trimmed by 0 bases and 2 bases, with 6 bases remaining between them. The CDR3 loop is CASSVGYSKNIQYF. The CDR3 region has the DNA TGTGCCAGCAGCGTAGGGTACTCCAAAAACATTCAGTACTTC.

This chain joins TRBV7-9 and TRBJ1-2; 7 bases are a match to TRBD1. V was pared by 5 bases and J by 3 bases, with 6 bases of the junction left unmatched. CDR1 is SEHNR, CDR2 FQNEAQ, per germline (reference sequence). The CDR3 is made up of 14 amino acids. The CDR3 here is CASSPGRGDYGYTF. CDR3 bases: TGTGCCAGCAGCCCTGGCAGGGGGGACTATGGCTACACCTTC.

This clone was seen a single time. V gene TRBV27 combines with J gene TRBJ2-1; D call uncertain. V lost 6 bases to trimming and J lost 0 bases, with 9 bases between them. This CDR3 contains 14 residues. The germline V gene has CDR1 MNHEY and CDR2 SMNVEV (reference sequence). CDR3 protein: CASRRPSSYNEQFF. The CDR3 DNA reads as TGTGCCAGCAGACGCCCTAGCTCCTACAATGAGCAGTTCTTC.

Note on this clone: The same CDR3 is also encoded by other DNA sequences in this sample. This chain links TRBV5-8 with TRBJ1-2, with 8 bases fitting TRBD1. The V gene's germline CDR1 is SGHTS and CDR2 YDEGEE. The CDR3 loop spans 14 amino acids. The V and J ends lost 4 bases and 4 bases, in that order; junction bases with no gene match: 6. The CDR3 nucleotides are TGTGCCAGCAGCCTCGCAGGGGGCGGCTATGGCTACACCTTC. Translated, it gives CASSLAGGGYGYTF.

The V gene is TRBV18, the J gene TRBJ1-2; 10 positions match TRBD1. The trim removed 6 bases at V and 2 bases at J, leaving 6 bases unmatched. This CDR3 is 15 amino acids long. Germline V lookup: CDR1 KGHSH, CDR2 LQKENI. The DNA for the CDR3 is TGTGCCAGCTCCGAAGGACAGGGGGAAAACTATGGCTACACCTTC. Amino acids: CASSEGQGENYGYTF.

This chain links TRBV5-1 with TRBJ1-6; no clear D gene. The CDR3 loop spans 19 amino acids. V lost 1 base and J 0 bases, leaving 17 bases between the germline ends. In germline, CDR1 is SGHRS, CDR2 YFSETQ. For the CDR3, the DNA is TGCGCCAGCAGCTTGACCCTACCAGGAAGCAGCTCCTATAATTCACCCCTCCACTTT. Amino acids: CASSLTLPGSSSYNSPLHF.

The chain has TRBV21-1 and TRBJ1-6. TRBV21-1 is flagged as a pseudogene. The CDR3 has 19 amino acids. Written as DNA, the CDR3 is TGTGCCAGCAGCAAATGGCGAGGCAAATACGAGGGTCGTAATTCACCCCTCCACTTT. It codes for CASSKWRGKYEGRNSPLHF.

The chain carries TRBV2 and TRBJ1-5; D unresolved. Trimming removed 4 bases from V and 3 bases from J, with 7 bases in between. The CDR3 contains 13 residues. Per the germline V gene, CDR1 is SNHLY and CDR2 is FYNNEI. The CDR3 sequence is CASSGWPNQPQHF. DNA for the CDR3: TGTGCCAGCAGTGGATGGCCCAATCAGCCCCAGCATTTT.

The chain uses TRBV11-2 and TRBJ2-7, with 8 positions matching TRBD1. Germline lookup yields CDR1 SGHAT and CDR2 FQNNGV. CDR3 length: 16 amino acids. V dropped 4 bases and J dropped 0; count of bases not matched to a gene: 8. CDR3 in DNA: TGTGCCAGCAGCTATCGACGGGACAGGAGCTCCTACGAGCAGTACTTC. This translates into CASSYRRDRSSYEQYF.

The chain employs TRBV2 and TRBJ2-2, with TRBD1 identical over 9 bases. The V gene end was trimmed by 7 bases and the J gene end by 8 bases; junction bases not matched to a gene: 11. This CDR3 region has 15 residues. Germline V lookup: CDR1 SNHLY, CDR2 FYNNEI. CDR3 nucleotides: TGTGCCAGCACGGTAGAGACAGGGGGATCGGGGGAGCTGTTTTTT. This translates into CASTVETGGSGELFF.

The J gene is TRBJ2-7, the V gene TRBV7-9; 7 nucleotides line up with TRBD2. V dropped 2 bases and J dropped 3; count of bases not matched to a gene: 10. Germline V gene lookup returns CDR1 SEHNR and CDR2 FQNEAQ (reference sequence). The CDR3 totals 16 residues. CDR3 protein: CASSLLGLAENYEQYF. In DNA, the CDR3 is TGTGCCAGCAGCTTACTAGGGCTAGCGGAGAACTACGAGCAGTACTTC.

The J gene is TRBJ2-7, the V gene TRBV5-1, with TRBD2 matching 9 bases. CDR1 and CDR2 (germline): SGHRS, YFSETQ. This CDR3 comprises 15 residues. V lost 4 bases to trimming and J lost 7 bases; unmatched junction nucleotides: 12. The CDR3 region is CASSAVRGGPGEQYF. The CDR3 region has the DNA TGCGCCAGCAGCGCGGTGCGGGGGGGTCCCGGGGAGCAGTACTTC.

This chain joins TRBV28 and TRBJ2-2; TRBD2 is a possible D gene (6 bases). The CDR3 spans 15 residues. Trimming took off 10 bases at V and 2 bases at J, with 17 bases between the two ends. Germline-derived CDR1 and CDR2 are MDHEN and SYDVKM. The CDR3 loop reads CATPAGRGNTGELFF. The CDR3 DNA sequence: TGTGCCACCCCTGCGGGGCGGGGTAACACCGGGGAGCTGTTTTTT.

The rearrangement joins TRBV2 to TRBJ2-1; a weak D match, TRBD2 (5 bases). The CDR3 has 15 amino acids. Trimming cost V 2 bases and J 3 bases, with 11 bases left between them. Germline V gene lookup returns CDR1 SNHLY and CDR2 FYNNEI. In DNA form, the CDR3 reads TGTGCCAGCAGTGAATGGGCGGGCCACTACAATGAGCAGTTCTTC. Its translation: CASSEWAGHYNEQFF.

The V gene is TRBV5-8, the J gene TRBJ1-4, with D possibly matching TRBD1 (5 bases). Between the trimmed V and J ends, which lost 0 bases and 5 bases, there was a span of 14 bases. The germline CDR1 and CDR2 sequences are SGHTS and YDEGEE. The CDR3 has 16 amino acids. CDR3 sequence: CASSLATGGGNEKLFF. Here the CDR3 DNA reads TGTGCCAGCAGCTTGGCGACTGGGGGGGGAAATGAAAAACTGTTTTTT.

V usage is TRBV27 and J usage is TRBJ1-1; D may be TRBD1 (6 bases). With 5 bases removed from V and 1 base from J, the gap between germline ends came to 14 bases. This CDR3 region has 15 residues. Germline CDR1 and CDR2: MNHEY and SMNVEV (reference sequence). The CDR3 DNA reads as TGTGCCAGCAGTCCTTACGGGACAACGAACACTGAAGCTTTCTTT. Translation gives CASSPYGTTNTEAFF.

The chain combines TRBV7-9 with TRBJ1-2; no reliable D call. V dropped 2 bases and J dropped 8 bases, with 24 bases sitting between them. The CDR3 has 17 amino acids. The germline gives CDR1 SEHNR, CDR2 FQNEAQ (reference sequence). The CDR3 DNA follows: TGTGCCAGCAGCTTAAGGGTGGAAGCAGTCCTCGGGAAAGGCTACACCTTC. It specifies CASSLRVEAVLGKGYTF.

The rearrangement links TRBV6-5 to TRBJ1-1; 8 bases agree with TRBD1. From germline, CDR1 is MNHEY and CDR2 SVGAGI. V was pared by 0 bases and J by 7 bases, with 7 bases of the junction left unmatched. The CDR3 spans 15 residues. The CDR3 sequence is CASSYSSTGGGEAFF. The DNA of the CDR3 is TGTGCCAGCAGTTACTCGTCCACAGGGGGTGGTGAAGCTTTCTTT.

This sequence joins TRBV15 and TRBJ1-5; perhaps TRBD1 as D (6 bases). Germline lookup yields CDR1 LNHNV and CDR2 YYDKDF (reference sequence). Trimming left V 3 bases short and J 0 bases short, with 12 bases between. The CDR3 is 16 residues long. The CDR3 DNA reads as TGTGCCACCAGCAGCTACAGGGACGCTAGCAATCAGCCCCAGCATTTT. It specifies CATSSYRDASNQPQHF.

Here the CDR3 DNA reads TGCAGCGTCCTGACTAGCGACTTCACAGATACGCAGTATTTT. This codes for CSVLTSDFTDTQYF. V gene TRBV29-1 combines with J gene TRBJ2-3, with TRBD2 identical over 8 bases. CDR3 length equals 14 residues. Germline values: CDR1 SQVTM, CDR2 ANQGSEA. Trimming at V came to 6 bases and at J to 2 bases, leaving 7 bases not matched to a gene.

CDR3 in DNA: TGTGCCAGCAGTTTTGGGCAGGGGGAGGGCTACACCTTC. Encoded protein: CASSFGQGEGYTF. V usage is TRBV12-3 or TRBV12-4 and J usage is TRBJ1-2; 7 bases map to TRBD1. After removal of 3 bases from V and 8 bases from J, the junction contained 6 bases not matched to a gene. There are 13 residues in the CDR3.

This chain links TRBV5-1 with TRBJ2-3; 9 bases align to TRBD1. V trimming: 1 base; J trimming: 3 bases; junction bases outside the gene matches: 12. CDR1 SGHRS and CDR2 YFSETQ come from the germline V gene. The CDR3 consists of 18 residues. CDR3 in DNA: TGCGCCAGCAGCTTGCAACCGGGGACAGGGACGGGGACAGATACGCAGTATTTT. Translated, it gives CASSLQPGTGTGTDTQYF.

The sample holds one count of this clone. The rearrangement joins TRBV10-3 to TRBJ1-2; maybe TRBD1 (5 bases). The CDR3 totals 14 residues. Trimming shortened V by 2 bases and J by 6 bases, and 13 bases separated the two germline ends. CDR1 is ENHRY, CDR2 SYGVKD, per germline. The CDR3 region has the DNA TGTGCCATCAGTGAGACAGGAGGGGTAAATGGCTACACCTTC. Its translation is CAISETGGVNGYTF.

The gene calls are TRBV4-1 and TRBJ2-1; the match to TRBD2 covers 7 bases. With 5 bases clipped from V and 5 bases from J, the junction kept 9 bases outside the gene matches. The CDR3 sequence is 15 residues long. Per the germline V gene, CDR1 is MGHRA and CDR2 is YSYEKL. CDR3 region: CASSEPGTTHNEQFF. Here the CDR3 DNA reads TGCGCCAGCAGCGAACCCGGGACTACCCACAATGAGCAGTTCTTC.

This clone was counted a single time. The V gene is TRBV3-1 (or the pseudogene TRBV3-2), the J gene TRBJ2-4, with 11 bases matching TRBD1. Germline V lookup: CDR1 LGHDT, CDR2 YNNKEL (reference sequence). V gave up 4 bases and J gave up 6 bases; unmatched junction bases: 5. The CDR3 sequence is 15 residues long. CDR3 sequence (DNA): TGTGCCAGCAGCCCCCGGGACAGGGGGTCAAACATTCAGTACTTC. Translated, it gives CASSPRDRGSNIQYF.